Listed below are T cell receptor beta chains from one sample, sequenced in a study of T cell responses to AZD1222 COVID-19 vaccine. Profiling relied on immunoSEQ multiplex PCR, and the TCRdb table lists in-frame clones only, not all of them. In the table there are about 99,000 clones, 93% of which are singletons. Material: peripheral blood, obtained on day 0 of AZD1222 vaccination. The receptors here all came from an adult in good health. The CDR3 runs from the conserved cysteine through the conserved F or W. A D gene is named only where the DNA matches it firmly.

TRBJ1-5 TRBD1 TRBV18 CASSPGQGGQPQHF TGTGCCAGCTCACCGGGACAGGGAGGTCAGCCCCAGCATTTT
TRBJ1-3 NA TRBV6-6 CASSYEGGSGNTIYF TGTGCCAGCAGTTACGAAGGGGGCTCTGGAAACACCATATATTTT
TRBJ2-7 TRBD1 TRBV2 CASQREGTGGYEQYF TGTGCCAGCCAAAGGGAAGGGACAGGAGGCTACGAGCAGTACTTC
TRBJ2-3 NA TRBV5-6 CASSPWTVGRTDTQYF TGTGCCAGCAGTCCCTGGACTGTCGGGAGAACAGATACGCAGTATTTT
TRBJ1-2 NA TRBV19 CASSLGQQFNYGYTF TGTGCCAGTAGTCTGGGACAACAATTTAACTATGGCTACACCTTC
TRBJ2-6 NA TRBV10-3 CAISKDISSSGANVLTF TGTGCCATCAGCAAGGACATTTCGAGCTCTGGGGCCAACGTCCTGACTTTC
TRBJ2-1 NA TRBV5-6 CASSPIPGHNEQFF TGTGCCAGCAGCCCTATACCTGGGCACAATGAGCAGTTCTTC
TRBJ1-1 TRBD1 TRBV3-1/TRBV3-2 CASSRTGDTEAFF TGTGCCAGCAGTCGGACAGGGGACACTGAAGCTTTCTTT
TRBJ2-5 TRBD2 TRBV6-2/TRBV6-3 CASSYSIGEGQLKETQYF TGTGCCAGCAGTTACTCGATTGGGGAGGGGCAGTTGAAAGAGACCCAGTACTTC
TRBJ2-7 TRBD2 TRBV28 CASSFSSGSNEQYF TGTGCCAGCAGTTTCAGCAGCGGGAGCAACGAGCAGTACTTC